Following are 18 T cell receptor beta chains from one sample sequenced in a study of T cells in Graves' hyperthyroidism and ophthalmopathy. There were TCR beta CDR3 regions amplified from RNA transcripts. A set of HTBI primers served as the primers for a first-round RT-PCR of the TCR CDR3. TCRdb re-analysed the multiplex PCR reads in MiXCR, keeping a single row per CDR3 protein. The sample has 300,000 to 500,000 distinct CDR3 sequences; about 15% are singletons. Source material: blood. Every receptor here comes from a woman aged 25 to 39 with Graves' hyperthyroidism.

The J gene is TRBJ1-5, the V gene TRBV20-1, with D possibly TRBD1 on 5 matching bases. The V gene's germline CDR1 is DFQATT and CDR2 SNEGSKA (reference sequence). Trimming took off 3 bases at V and 0 bases at J, with 9 bases between the two ends. The CDR3 has 14 amino acids. The CDR3 loop reads CSARDTLSNQPQHF. The CDR3 nucleotides read TGCAGTGCTAGGGACACCCTTAGCAATCAGCCCCAGCATTTT.

This clonotype was seen a handful of times. The V and J genes are TRBV27 and TRBJ1-6, with D maybe TRBD1 (6 bases). Germline V gene lookup returns CDR1 MNHEY and CDR2 SMNVEV (reference sequence). V lost 3 bases and J 9 bases, leaving 24 bases between the germline ends. The CDR3 has 18 residues. CDR3: CASSFKISGGSGASPLHF. The CDR3 bases are TGTGCCAGCAGTTTTAAGATATCGGGGGGCTCAGGCGCTTCACCCCTCCACTTT.

The chain links TRBV3-1 to TRBJ2-7; D possibly corresponds to TRBD1 (6 bases). The CDR3 length is 14 residues. The V end lost 4 bases, the J end lost 0 bases, and 10 bases lay between the germline ends. Germline values: CDR1 LGHDT, CDR2 YNNKEL (reference sequence). Here the CDR3 DNA reads TGTGCCAGCAGCCCATGGGACACCTCCTACGAGCAGTACTTC. It codes for CASSPWDTSYEQYF.

This clonotype was seen repeatedly, ten times or more. The chain recombines TRBV5-1 with TRBJ2-1; a weak D match, TRBD2 (6 bases). Trimming cost V 0 bases and J 4 bases, with 23 bases left between them. Germline lookup yields CDR1 SGHRS and CDR2 YFSETQ. The CDR3 has 19 amino acids. The CDR3 reads CASSLDPSTGSGAYNEQFF. CDR3 sequence (DNA): TGCGCCAGCAGCTTGGATCCGTCGACTGGTAGCGGTGCTTACAATGAGCAGTTCTTC.

This chain joins TRBV4-1 and TRBJ2-1; possible D gene TRBD1, 7 bases. Trimming left V 1 base short and J 7 bases short, with 14 bases between. Per germline, CDR1 MGHRA and CDR2 YSYEKL. This CDR3 spans 15 amino acids. CDR3 coding DNA: TGCGCCAGCAGCCAAGTGCAGGGGGGCTTGAATGAGCAGTTCTTC. Amino acid sequence: CASSQVQGGLNEQFF.

This clonotype was counted only a few times. This sequence joins TRBV19 and TRBJ2-4; 11 bases match TRBD2. The V segment lost 4 bases and the J segment 5 bases; nucleotides outside the gene matches: 4. The CDR3 totals 15 residues. Germline loops: CDR1 LNHDA, CDR2 SQIVND (reference sequence). CDR3 protein: CASSSPGLAENIQYF. The CDR3 DNA is TGTGCCAGTAGTAGCCCGGGACTAGCGGAAAACATTCAGTACTTC.

CDR3 amino acids: CASSQVFGGSGNTIYF. The CDR3, as DNA: TGTGCCAGCAGCCAAGTGTTTGGGGGGAGCGGAAACACCATATATTTT. The rearrangement joins TRBV14 to TRBJ1-3, with D possibly TRBD1 on 5 matching bases. V lost 1 base to trimming and J lost 4 bases, with 14 bases between them. CDR3 length equals 16 residues. Per the germline V gene, CDR1 is SGHDN and CDR2 is FVKESK.

A word on this clonotype: A junction end diverges from the germline sequence, so it may reflect a read error. V usage is TRBV24-1 and J usage is TRBJ2-1; 7 bases are shared with TRBD2. Per the germline V gene, CDR1 is KGHDR and CDR2 is SFDVKD. The length of the CDR3 is 14 residues. Here the CDR3 DNA reads TGTGCCGCCAGTGGTAGCGGGTCCTACAATGAGCAGTTCTTC. Its protein product is CAASGSGSYNEQFF.

At least ten counts were recorded for this clonotype. This chain's CDR3 is CASMGRRDTQYF. The CDR3 nucleotides are TGTGCCAGCATGGGGAGAAGGGATACGCAGTATTTT. The chain is built from TRBV2 and TRBJ2-3; possibly TRBD2 for D (5 bases). Germline values: CDR1 SNHLY, CDR2 FYNNEI. V was pared by 7 bases and J by 6 bases, with 11 bases between. This CDR3 contains 12 residues. Full variable domain (rest looked up from reference TRBV2 and TRBJ2-3): EPEVTQTPSHQVTQMGQEVILRCVPISNHLYFYWYRQILGQKVEFLVSFYNNEISEKSEIFDDQFSVERPDGSNFTLKIRSTKLEDSAMYFCASMGRRDTQYFGPGTRLTVL.

This clonotype came up many times. The chain is built from TRBV15 and TRBJ2-1; D possibly matches TRBD1 or TRBD2 (5 bases each). CDR1 and CDR2 (germline): LNHNV, YYDKDF (reference sequence). V was pared by 6 bases and J by 0 bases, with 15 bases between. The CDR3 totals 16 residues. The DNA for the CDR3 is TGTGCCACCAGTAGGGACGGGACGGTCTCCTACAATGAGCAGTTCTTC. It codes for CATSRDGTVSYNEQFF.

The J gene is TRBJ1-5, the V gene TRBV5-1; D is possibly TRBD1 (5 bases). Trimming pared 2 bases from V and 4 bases from J, leaving 13 bases between. CDR1 is SGHRS, CDR2 YFSETQ, per germline. The CDR3 has 15 residues. The CDR3 DNA follows: TGCGCCAGCAGCTTTTCAGGGTCAGTGAATCAGCCCCAGCATTTT. The encoded protein is CASSFSGSVNQPQHF.

The gene calls are TRBV7-9 and TRBJ1-4; 9 nucleotides line up with TRBD1. The J segment lost 7 bases and the V segment lost 5 bases, leaving 5 bases of the junction unmatched. Germline CDR1 is SEHNR and CDR2 is FQNEAQ (reference sequence). This CDR3 has 14 amino acids. CDR3 amino acids: CASSIQGAGEKLFF. The CDR3 nucleotides are TGTGCCAGCAGCATACAGGGGGCGGGTGAAAAACTGTTTTTT.

The table lists this clonotype with many counts. The chain employs TRBV5-5 and TRBJ1-1, with 7 bases fitting TRBD1. V lost 4 bases, J lost 6 bases, and 15 bases stayed unmatched. Germline V gives CDR1 SGHKS, CDR2 YYEKEE (reference sequence). This CDR3 contains 16 residues. The CDR3 spells CASSLRTGGMYAEAFF. CDR3 coding DNA: TGTGCCAGCAGCCTCCGGACAGGTGGGATGTACGCTGAAGCTTTCTTT.

This clonotype was observed many times. This chain connects TRBV2 to TRBJ2-4; D possibly uses TRBD1 or TRBD2 (5 bases each). The CDR3 loop spans 15 amino acids. Germline V gene lookup returns CDR1 SNHLY and CDR2 FYNNEI. With 3 bases removed from V and 9 bases from J, the gap between germline ends came to 18 bases. The CDR3 nucleotides read TGTGCCAGCAGTGAGGGACCAACGGGGATTGGCATTCAGTACTTC. The encoded protein is CASSEGPTGIGIQYF.

This clonotype was seen at least ten times. V and J are TRBV30 and TRBJ1-1; D gene ambiguous. The CDR3 runs 13 residues. V shed 4 bases and J shed 0 bases, with 9 bases lying between them. From germline, CDR1 is GTSNPN and CDR2 SVGIG (reference sequence). CDR3 DNA sequence: TGTGCCTGGAATGACGGACTGAACACTGAAGCTTTCTTT. It encodes CAWNDGLNTEAFF. The full variable domain, in which reference TRBV30 and TRBJ1-1 provide the parts outside the CDR3, is SQTIHQWPATLVQPVGSPLSLECTVEGTSNPNLYWYRQAAGRGLQLLFYSVGIGQISSEVPQNLSASRPQDRQFILSSKKLLLSDSGFYLCAWNDGLNTEAFFGQGTRLTVV.

This clonotype was found many times. This chain connects TRBV5-4 to TRBJ2-3; D may match TRBD1 or TRBD2 (5 bases each). V gave up 0 bases and J gave up 2 bases, with 13 bases separating them. The CDR3 extends over 16 amino acids. Germline V gene data show CDR1 as SGHNT and CDR2 as YYREEE (reference sequence). The CDR3 reads CASSLEPGTDTDTQYF. CDR3 nucleotide sequence: TGTGCCAGCAGCTTGGAGCCCGGGACGGACACAGATACGCAGTATTTT.

The sample holds many counts of this clonotype. The V call is TRBV7-8, the J call TRBJ2-1; 9 bases line up with TRBD2. Germline CDR1 SGHVS, CDR2 FQNEAQ. The CDR3 loop spans 17 amino acids. Trimming took 4 bases from V and 0 from J; bases not matched to a gene: 7. The CDR3 reads CASSSIAGDFSYNEQFF. As DNA, the CDR3 is TGTGCCAGCAGCTCAATAGCGGGAGATTTCTCCTACAATGAGCAGTTCTTC.

This clonotype was seen a handful of times. This rearrangement joins TRBV15 to TRBJ1-4; D is unresolved. V lost 5 bases and J 2 bases, leaving 12 bases between the germline ends. Germline lookup yields CDR1 LNHNV and CDR2 YYDKDF (reference sequence). This CDR3 has 15 residues. The CDR3 DNA follows: TGTGCCACCAGCGGCAGAGGGAGGACTAATGAAAAACTGTTTTTT. It encodes CATSGRGRTNEKLFF.